This T cell receptor beta chain was profiled in a study of blood T cells in healthy people across ages (dated by TCRdb to the mid-2010s). In terms of the full investigation: In model experiments, template switching captured about one uniquely barcoded TCR beta cDNA molecule for every two T cells. To track age-related changes in TCR beta repertoire diversity, the study relied on deep sequencing normalized with unique cDNA molecular identifiers. Four age groups were formed from the donors: young (average approximately 15 years), middle-aged (just under 40), aged (62) and long-lived (approximately 78). To avoid experimental bias, donors of different ages were randomly spread across the sequencing lanes. For two donors (one aged 18 to 30 and one aged 80 or older), the study analyzed two additional independent replicas of 1 million unique cDNA reads from the same blood draw. Here is what the overall study found, with its caveats: Compared with the aged group, the long-lived group had more naive CD4+ T cells, fewer expanded clones and increased TCR diversity, a pattern suggesting age selection. A strong correlation was found between observed TCR beta diversity and the percentage of naive T cells measured by flow cytometry. Estimates of total diversity from one million sequenced T cells were regarded as lower bounds and underestimates. As age increased, observed TCR beta diversity per million T cells dropped in a roughly linear way, and a significant reduction was already evident by age roughly 40. Because donor CMV infection status was unknown, age-related changes in expanded clonotypes were potentially confounded. Bulk unsorted PBMC profiling prevented conclusive comparison of naive and antigen-experienced compartments.

V loses 6 bases, J loses 7 bases, and the germline ends lie 16 bases apart. Inclusive of the bounding cysteine and phenylalanine, the CDR3 is 13 residues long. Just CDR3 DNA is preserved here, 39 bases in frame from base 1. As encoded in the germline V gene, CDR1 is SQVTM while CDR2 is ANQGSEA. Systemically healthy Caucasian individuals from Russia, 35 to 40 in total and aged roughly 6 to 95 years, were included as donors. Ten milliliters of peripheral blood were drawn from each donor into EDTA-treated Vacutainer tubes. PBMCs were isolated by Ficoll-Paque density-gradient centrifugation, with at least 6.5 million obtained per sample. Trizol reagent was used to extract total RNA from the PBMCs, yielding at least 5 micrograms per sample. For every donor, an aliquot of PBMCs went through flow cytometry to measure the percentages of naive CD45RAhigh/CD27high T cells. Library prep was done by 5' RACE. The reads were generated on an Illumina HiSeq 2500. A second PCR of roughly 6 to 11 cycles was run with a J-beta primer mix and a sample-barcoded 5' primer. A unique molecular identifier was introduced onto each TCR beta cDNA molecule by a template-switch 5' adaptor carrying 12 random nucleotides. Each sample yielded at least 2.5 million CDR3-containing paired-end reads. First-strand cDNA synthesis was performed from all RNA using the Mint cDNA synthesis kit, with priming by a TRBC-specific oligonucleotide. After uracil-DNA glycosylase treatment, a first 18-cycle PCR used universal primers M1SS and BC2_uni_R on all cDNA. Concerning the study's data processing: Normalization of each sample was performed by random selection of 1 million high-quality reads, each carrying a distinct molecular identifier. Reads with shared molecular identifiers were discarded instead of being binned into consensus sequences. MiTCR, run with a Q25 quality threshold and the strictest error-elimination algorithm, handled CDR3 identification, clonotype clustering and error correction. A nonparametric unseen species model using Euler transformation provided a lower-bound estimate of total TCR beta diversity. TCRdb ran its own pipeline on the public reads, namely fastp trimming at Q25 and MiXCR clone calling, and kept in-frame beta chains. Duplicate CDR3 protein sequences are folded into a single record with the most common DNA and genes. TCRdb's processing, not the authors', yielded these V and J calls. For this sample the table gives 1.5 million to 1.9 million distinct CDR3 sequences, of which 35% to 45% were detected only once. Roughly 3.7% of the sample is taken by the ten largest.

Notes on this clonotype: This clone's antigen is unknown. Per-base quality was not reported, and no clone a single base away is much larger than it.

The TCR sequence derives from a woman aged 18-29 years in good health. The material sequenced was blood. This sequence uses TRBV29-1 and TRBJ1-5; TRBD1 is possibly the D segment (5 matching bases). The nucleotides are TGCAGCGTCGGCCGGGGCGTCGGGCAGCCCCAGCATTTT. This is translated as CSVGRGVGQPQHF.